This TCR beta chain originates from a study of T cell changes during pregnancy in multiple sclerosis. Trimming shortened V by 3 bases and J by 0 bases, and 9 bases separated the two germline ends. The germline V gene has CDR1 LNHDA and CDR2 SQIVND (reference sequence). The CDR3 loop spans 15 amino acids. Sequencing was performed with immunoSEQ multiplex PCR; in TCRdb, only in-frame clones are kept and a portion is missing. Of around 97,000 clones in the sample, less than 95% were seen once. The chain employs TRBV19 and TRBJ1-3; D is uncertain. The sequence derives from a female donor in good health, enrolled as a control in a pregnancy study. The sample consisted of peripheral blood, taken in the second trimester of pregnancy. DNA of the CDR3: TGTGCCAGTAGTATCACCGGAGCCTCTGGAAACACCATATATTTT. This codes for CASSITGASGNTIYF.